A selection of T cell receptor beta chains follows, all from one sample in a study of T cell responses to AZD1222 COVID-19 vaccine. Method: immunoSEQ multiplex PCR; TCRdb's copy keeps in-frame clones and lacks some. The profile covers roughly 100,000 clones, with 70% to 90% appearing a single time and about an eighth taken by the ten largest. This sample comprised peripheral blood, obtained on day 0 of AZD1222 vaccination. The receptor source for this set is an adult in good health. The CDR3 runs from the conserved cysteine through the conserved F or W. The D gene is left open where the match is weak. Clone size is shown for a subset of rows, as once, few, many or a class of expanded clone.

cdr3_nt: TGTGCCAGCAGCTTACCGGGACGGATTAATTCACCCCTCCACTTT
cdr3_aa: CASSLPGRINSPLHF
clone_size: NA
v_call: TRBV7-9
j_call: TRBJ1-6
d_call: NA
cdr3_length: 15

cdr3_nt: TGTGCCAGCAGCCTCAAGACAGGACTCGAAGCTTTCTTT
cdr3_aa: CASSLKTGLEAFF
clone_size: NA
v_call: TRBV7-3
j_call: TRBJ1-1
d_call: NA
cdr3_length: 13

cdr3_nt: TGTGCCATCAACCGGGACGTTAATTCACCCCTCCACTTT
cdr3_aa: CAINRDVNSPLHF
clone_size: NA
v_call: TRBV10-3
j_call: TRBJ1-6
d_call: NA
cdr3_length: 13

cdr3_nt: TGTGCCAGCACCACGTGGGGGTATGAAGATACGCAGTATTTT
cdr3_aa: CASTTWGYEDTQYF
clone_size: NA
v_call: TRBV27
j_call: TRBJ2-3
d_call: NA
cdr3_length: 14

cdr3_nt: TGTGCCTGGAGTGTTGGCCCCAGATCTGAAGCTTTCTTT
cdr3_aa: CAWSVGPRSEAFF
clone_size: NA
v_call: TRBV30
j_call: TRBJ1-1
d_call: NA
cdr3_length: 13

cdr3_nt: TGTGCCAGTAGTATCCGGGACAGGGACACTGAAGCTTTCTTT
cdr3_aa: CASSIRDRDTEAFF
clone_size: once
v_call: TRBV19
j_call: TRBJ1-1
d_call: TRBD1
cdr3_length: 14

cdr3_nt: TGCGCCAGCAGCTCTGGGACAGCAGAAGCTTTCTTT
cdr3_aa: CASSSGTAEAFF
clone_size: NA
v_call: TRBV5-1
j_call: TRBJ1-1
d_call: TRBD1
cdr3_length: 12

cdr3_nt: TGTGCCATCAGTGAGTCGGACTTAGGCGAGCAGTACTTC
cdr3_aa: CAISESDLGEQYF
clone_size: NA
v_call: TRBV10-3
j_call: TRBJ2-7
d_call: NA
cdr3_length: 13

cdr3_nt: TGTGCCAGCAGCCAAGATCAGACAGGGGGGGCAAATCAGCCCCAGCATTTT
cdr3_aa: CASSQDQTGGANQPQHF
clone_size: NA
v_call: TRBV4-2
j_call: TRBJ1-5
d_call: TRBD1
cdr3_length: 17

cdr3_nt: TGCAGCGTTTCTACAGGGGGCTCTTCCCACGAGCAGTACTTC
cdr3_aa: CSVSTGGSSHEQYF
clone_size: few
v_call: TRBV29-1
j_call: TRBJ2-7
d_call: TRBD1
cdr3_length: 14

cdr3_nt: TGTGCCAGCAGCTTACCCGGGACAGGGGGCATCGCCGGGGAGCTGTTTTTT
cdr3_aa: CASSLPGTGGIAGELFF
clone_size: once
v_call: TRBV14
j_call: TRBJ2-2
d_call: TRBD1
cdr3_length: 17

cdr3_nt: TGTGCCAGCAGCCTACAGGGGCCGTCCACCTTC
cdr3_aa: CASSLQGPSTF
clone_size: NA
v_call: TRBV3-1/TRBV3-2
j_call: TRBJ1-2
d_call: TRBD1
cdr3_length: 11

cdr3_nt: TGTGCCAGCACGAGGACAGGGGCTGAAAAACTGTTTTTT
cdr3_aa: CASTRTGAEKLFF
clone_size: NA
v_call: TRBV6-5
j_call: TRBJ1-4
d_call: TRBD1
cdr3_length: 13

cdr3_nt: TGTGCCAGCACCCAGTTAGGGGGGGGCAACGGGGAGCTGTTTTTT
cdr3_aa: CASTQLGGGNGELFF
clone_size: NA
v_call: TRBV6-5
j_call: TRBJ2-2
d_call: NA
cdr3_length: 15

cdr3_nt: TGTGCCAGTAGTATAGATGGAGTCCAAGAGACCCAGTACTTC
cdr3_aa: CASSIDGVQETQYF
clone_size: NA
v_call: TRBV19
j_call: TRBJ2-5
d_call: NA
cdr3_length: 14

cdr3_nt: TGTGCCAGCAGTTACTCCGTCGTAAGCAATCAGCCCCAGCATTTT
cdr3_aa: CASSYSVVSNQPQHF
clone_size: NA
v_call: TRBV6-2/TRBV6-3
j_call: TRBJ1-5
d_call: NA
cdr3_length: 15

cdr3_nt: TGTGCCAGCAGCTTAACGGCAGGGGAACCCTACGAGCAGTACTTC
cdr3_aa: CASSLTAGEPYEQYF
clone_size: NA
v_call: TRBV7-3
j_call: TRBJ2-7
d_call: NA
cdr3_length: 15

cdr3_nt: TGTGCCTGGATTTATCAGTTTGGGACTGAAGCTTTCTTT
cdr3_aa: CAWIYQFGTEAFF
clone_size: NA
v_call: TRBV30
j_call: TRBJ1-1
d_call: NA
cdr3_length: 13

cdr3_nt: TGTGCCAGCAGCCCCCGACAGTTCGGCTCCTACGAGCAGTACTTC
cdr3_aa: CASSPRQFGSYEQYF
clone_size: NA
v_call: TRBV13
j_call: TRBJ2-7
d_call: NA
cdr3_length: 15

cdr3_nt: TGTGCCAGCAGCTTGGAGAGCGATTCACCCCTCCACTTT
cdr3_aa: CASSLESDSPLHF
clone_size: NA
v_call: TRBV5-7
j_call: TRBJ1-6
d_call: NA
cdr3_length: 13

cdr3_nt: TGTGCCAGCAGCTTAGGGGGACAGAACGTTTCACCCCTCCACTTT
cdr3_aa: CASSLGGQNVSPLHF
clone_size: NA
v_call: TRBV7-9
j_call: TRBJ1-6
d_call: TRBD1
cdr3_length: 15

cdr3_nt: TGTGCCATCAGGGGACAGAATTCACCCCTCCACTTT
cdr3_aa: CAIRGQNSPLHF
clone_size: once
v_call: TRBV10-3
j_call: TRBJ1-6
d_call: TRBD1
cdr3_length: 12

cdr3_nt: TGTGCCAGCAGCCAAGTCGCTAGGGGCCTAGAGAGGGACGAGCAGTACTTC
cdr3_aa: CASSQVARGLERDEQYF
clone_size: NA
v_call: TRBV3-1/TRBV3-2
j_call: TRBJ2-7
d_call: NA
cdr3_length: 17

cdr3_nt: TGTGCCAGCAGTACACAGGGGGGTGCTAACTATGGCTACACCTTC
cdr3_aa: CASSTQGGANYGYTF
clone_size: NA
v_call: TRBV6-5
j_call: TRBJ1-2
d_call: TRBD1
cdr3_length: 15

cdr3_nt: TGTGCCTGGGGGGGACAGGGGAACCAGCCCCAGCATTTT
cdr3_aa: CAWGGQGNQPQHF
clone_size: NA
v_call: TRBV30
j_call: TRBJ1-5
d_call: TRBD1
cdr3_length: 13